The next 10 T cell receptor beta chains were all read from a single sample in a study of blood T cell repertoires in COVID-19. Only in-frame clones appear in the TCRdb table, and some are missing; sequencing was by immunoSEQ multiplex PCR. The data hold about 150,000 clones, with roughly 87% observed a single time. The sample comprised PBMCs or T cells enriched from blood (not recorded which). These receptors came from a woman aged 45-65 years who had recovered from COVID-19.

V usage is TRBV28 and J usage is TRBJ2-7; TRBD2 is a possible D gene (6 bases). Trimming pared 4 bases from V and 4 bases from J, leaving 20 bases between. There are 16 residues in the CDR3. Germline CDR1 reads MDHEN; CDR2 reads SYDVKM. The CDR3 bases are TGTGCCAGCAGTTCTTACTCCGGAGGGCCTTTGTACGAGCAGTACTTC. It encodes CASSSYSGGPLYEQYF.

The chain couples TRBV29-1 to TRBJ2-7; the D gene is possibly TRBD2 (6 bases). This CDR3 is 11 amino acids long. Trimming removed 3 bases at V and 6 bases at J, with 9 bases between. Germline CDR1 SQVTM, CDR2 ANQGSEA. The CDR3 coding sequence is TGCAGCGTTGACGGAGGGATCGAGCAGTACTTC. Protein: CSVDGGIEQYF.

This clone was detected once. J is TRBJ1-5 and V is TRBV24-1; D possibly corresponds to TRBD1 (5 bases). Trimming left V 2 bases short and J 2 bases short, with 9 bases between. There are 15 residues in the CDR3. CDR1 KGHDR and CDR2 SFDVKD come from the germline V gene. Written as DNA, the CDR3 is TGTGCCACCAGTGATTCAGAGACAGGCAATCAGCCCCAGCATTTT. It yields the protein CATSDSETGNQPQHF.

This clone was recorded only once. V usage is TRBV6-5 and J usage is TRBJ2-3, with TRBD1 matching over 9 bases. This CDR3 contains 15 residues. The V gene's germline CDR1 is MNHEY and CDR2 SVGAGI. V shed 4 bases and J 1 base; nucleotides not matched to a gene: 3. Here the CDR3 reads CASSLQGAGTDTQYF. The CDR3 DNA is TGTGCCAGCAGTTTACAGGGGGCAGGCACAGATACGCAGTATTTT.

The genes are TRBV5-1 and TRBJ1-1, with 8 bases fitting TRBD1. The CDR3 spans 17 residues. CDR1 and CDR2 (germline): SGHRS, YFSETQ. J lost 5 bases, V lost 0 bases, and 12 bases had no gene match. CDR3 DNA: TGCGCCAGCAGCTTGGCGGGGCGCGGGACAGGTCGTACTGAAGCTTTCTTT. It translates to CASSLAGRGTGRTEAFF.

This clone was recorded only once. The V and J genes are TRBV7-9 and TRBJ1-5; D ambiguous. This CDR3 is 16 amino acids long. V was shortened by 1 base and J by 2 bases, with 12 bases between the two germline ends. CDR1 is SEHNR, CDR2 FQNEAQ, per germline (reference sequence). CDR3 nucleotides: TGTGCCAGCAGCTTAGGCCAGAGGTATGGCAATCAGCCCCAGCATTTT. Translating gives CASSLGQRYGNQPQHF.

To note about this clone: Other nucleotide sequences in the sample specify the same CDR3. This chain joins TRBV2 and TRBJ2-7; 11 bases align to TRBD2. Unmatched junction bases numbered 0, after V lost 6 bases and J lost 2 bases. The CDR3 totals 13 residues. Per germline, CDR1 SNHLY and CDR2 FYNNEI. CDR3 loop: CASRTSGTYEQYF. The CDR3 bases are TGTGCCAGCAGGACTAGCGGGACCTACGAGCAGTACTTC.

The CDR3 bases are TGTGCCAGCAGGGACAGCCGCAGCTCTGGAAACACCATATATTTT. Amino acid sequence: CASRDSRSSGNTIYF. This chain joins TRBV6-5 and TRBJ1-3, with D possibly matching TRBD1 (6 bases). Looked up from germline, CDR1 is MNHEY and CDR2 is SVGAGI. With 6 bases removed from V and 0 bases from J, the gap between germline ends came to 12 bases. CDR3 size: 15 residues.

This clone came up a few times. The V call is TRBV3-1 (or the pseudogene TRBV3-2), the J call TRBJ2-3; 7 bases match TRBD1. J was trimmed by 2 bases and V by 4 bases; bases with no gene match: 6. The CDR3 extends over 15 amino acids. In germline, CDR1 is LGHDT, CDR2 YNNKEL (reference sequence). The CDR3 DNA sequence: TGTGCCAGCAGCCTTCGACAGGGAGTCACAGATACGCAGTATTTT. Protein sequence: CASSLRQGVTDTQYF.

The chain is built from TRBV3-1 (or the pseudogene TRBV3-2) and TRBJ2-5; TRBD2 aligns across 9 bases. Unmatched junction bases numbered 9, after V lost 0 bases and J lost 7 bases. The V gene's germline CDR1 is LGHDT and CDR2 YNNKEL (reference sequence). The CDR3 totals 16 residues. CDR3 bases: TGTGCCAGCAGCCAAGATGTCGGCGGGAGGGCCGGGACCCAGTACTTC. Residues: CASSQDVGGRAGTQYF.